Listed below are T cell receptor beta chains from one sample, sequenced in a study of beta chain features in type 1 diabetes. Profiled with immunoSEQ multiplex PCR; TCRdb holds only in-frame clones, not every one. The repertoire holds a few hundred thousand clones, approximately 11% seen once, with around 0.015% in the top ten. Material for sequencing was naive CD4+ T cells from blood. These receptors originate from a woman in her twenties or thirties in good health. Each CDR3 is given with its conserved first and last residue. D genes are given only for firm matches. Rows give clone size only sometimes, using once, few, many, or a class for an expanded clone.

CDR3 protein: CASSLAGGGANVLTF; CDR3 DNA: TGTGCCAGCAGCTTGGCAGGGGGTGGGGCCAACGTCCTGACTTTC; J gene: TRBJ2-6; D gene: TRBD1; clone size: few; V gene: TRBV5-6
CDR3 protein: CASSLYSNEQFF; CDR3 DNA: TGTGCCAGCAGCTTATACTCCAATGAGCAGTTCTTC; J gene: TRBJ2-1; D gene: NA; clone size: few; V gene: TRBV7-2
CDR3 protein: CASSLLAGMNEQFF; CDR3 DNA: TGTGCCAGCAGCTTGTTAGCGGGAATGAATGAGCAGTTCTTC; J gene: TRBJ2-1; D gene: TRBD2; clone size: few; V gene: TRBV11-3
CDR3 protein: CASSYSTPADTEAFF; CDR3 DNA: TGTGCCAGCAGTTACTCGACCCCGGCGGATACTGAAGCTTTCTTT; J gene: TRBJ1-1; D gene: NA; clone size: NA; V gene: TRBV6-5
CDR3 protein: CASSFLAGVYEQYF; CDR3 DNA: TGTGCCAGCAGCTTCCTAGCGGGAGTCTACGAGCAGTACTTC; J gene: TRBJ2-7; D gene: TRBD2; clone size: few; V gene: TRBV5-6
CDR3 protein: CASSPWGGGYTF; CDR3 DNA: TGTGCCAGCAGCCCCTGGGGGGGAGGCTACACCTTC; J gene: TRBJ1-2; D gene: NA; clone size: NA; V gene: TRBV28
CDR3 protein: CAWSVGSGSPGELFF; CDR3 DNA: TGTGCCTGGAGTGTCGGTAGCGGGAGCCCCGGGGAGCTGTTTTTT; J gene: TRBJ2-2; D gene: TRBD2; clone size: few; V gene: TRBV30
CDR3 protein: CASSPLAGARGYTF; CDR3 DNA: TGTGCCAGCAGTCCCCTCGCGGGCGCGAGGGGCTACACCTTC; J gene: TRBJ1-2; D gene: NA; clone size: NA; V gene: TRBV27
CDR3 protein: CASSSTSGNFYEQFF; CDR3 DNA: TGTGCCAGCAGCAGCACTAGCGGGAATTTCTATGAGCAGTTCTTC; J gene: TRBJ2-1; D gene: TRBD2; clone size: few; V gene: TRBV7-3
CDR3 protein: CASSSLAGSDEQFF; CDR3 DNA: TGTGCCAGCAGTAGTCTAGCGGGATCGGATGAGCAGTTCTTC; J gene: TRBJ2-1; D gene: TRBD2; clone size: NA; V gene: TRBV6-1
CDR3 protein: CASSPGTGFGETQYF; CDR3 DNA: TGCGCCAGCAGCCCCGGGACAGGGTTTGGCGAGACCCAGTACTTC; J gene: TRBJ2-5; D gene: TRBD1; clone size: few; V gene: TRBV5-1
CDR3 protein: CSVEESSRDEQFF; CDR3 DNA: TGCAGCGTTGAAGAGTCTTCGCGGGATGAGCAGTTCTTC; J gene: TRBJ2-1; D gene: NA; clone size: few; V gene: TRBV29-1
CDR3 protein: CASSTTDRAYGQYF; CDR3 DNA: TGTGCCAGCAGTACGACGGACAGGGCATACGGGCAGTACTTC; J gene: TRBJ2-7; D gene: TRBD1; clone size: few; V gene: TRBV27
CDR3 protein: CASSPGEAFEKLFF; CDR3 DNA: TGTGCCAGCAGCCCCGGGGAGGCATTTGAAAAACTGTTTTTT; J gene: TRBJ1-4; D gene: NA; clone size: NA; V gene: TRBV9
CDR3 protein: CASSRREGTEAFF; CDR3 DNA: TGTGCCAGCAGCCGCAGGGAAGGGACTGAAGCTTTCTTT; J gene: TRBJ1-1; D gene: NA; clone size: NA; V gene: TRBV7-9